Sequencing of this TCR beta chain was carried out in a study of type 1 and type 2 diabetes patients. Genomic DNA was the PCR template. Amplification of the beta chain CDR3 used 30 forward and 13 reverse multiplex primers. TCRdb itself ran the multiplex PCR reads through MiXCR, one entry per CDR3 protein. The sample has more than 250,000 distinct CDR3 sequences, around 47% seen once. This CDR3 spans 13 amino acids. Deletions cut 1 base from V and 7 bases from J, with 8 bases between. The sequence derives from a man between 18 and 29 years old with type 2 diabetes. The chain employs TRBV12-3 or TRBV12-4 and TRBJ2-1; D is ambiguous. The specimen was peripheral blood mononuclear cells (PBMCs). The CDR3 sequence is CASSLVTGNEQFF. The CDR3 bases are TGTGCCAGCAGTTTAGTCACGGGTAATGAGCAGTTCTTC.